Presented here are 3 T cell receptor beta chains from one specimen sequenced in a study of T cells expressing NK-cell markers (dated by TCRdb to 2018 to 2021). The library was prepared using 5' RACE. Sequenced using an Illumina HiSeq 2000. The reads were reprocessed in TCRdb, with one entry per CDR3 protein sequence and no accompanying DNA. The sample's records list under 600,000 distinct CDR3 sequences. 1.4% to 1.5% of the sample belongs to the ten largest clones. The source material was blood T cells: a sorted CD56 or NKG2C T cell subset, CD4+ or CD8+ T cells, or bulk PBMC T cells (not recorded which). These receptors all come from a woman between 45 and 65 years old in good health. Donor details come from another sample of the same person, matched by shared clones.

The rearrangement links TRBV12-3 or TRBV12-4 to TRBJ1-2; TCRdb returns TRBD1, unconfirmable since there is no DNA. This CDR3 comprises 17 residues. CDR3: CASSTHRTGWSHYGYTF.

The chain couples TRBV7-9 to TRBJ2-5; TCRdb reports TRBD1, a call that lacks DNA to check it against. Germline V CDR1 and CDR2: SEHNR, FQNEAQ (reference sequence). The CDR3 covers 13 residues. This CDR3 is CASEQGAQETQYF.

The rearrangement uses TRBV20-1 and TRBJ2-4; TCRdb reports TRBD2, a call that lacks DNA to check it against. Per germline, CDR1 DFQATT and CDR2 SNEGSKA (reference sequence). CDR3 length equals 17 residues. The CDR3 here is CSARDWGGTLAKNIQYF.